The next 14 T cell receptor beta chains were all read from a single sample in a study of T cell repertoires in cytomegalovirus infection. Each CDR3 protein is one row after TCRdb ran MiXCR on the reads. The data hold 480,000 or so distinct CDR3 sequences, with 11% observed a single time. The sequenced material came from PBMCs. Receptors originate from a human donor in good health (CMV status not recorded). Some clones in this sample may be carry-over from other donors' samples.

This clonotype has ten or more counts. The V gene is TRBV7-2, the J gene TRBJ2-5; 10 bases line up with TRBD1. This CDR3 has 15 amino acids. The junction had 8 bases not matched to a gene; V was cut back by 5 bases and J by 5 bases. The germline V gene encodes CDR1 SGHTA and CDR2 FQGNSA. The DNA of the CDR3 is TGTGCCAGCAGCCCCCCCTGGACAGGGGGGGAGACCCAGTACTTC. It yields the protein CASSPPWTGGETQYF. Full variable domain (remainder filled in from reference TRBV7-2 and TRBJ2-5): GAGVSQSPSNKVTEKGKDVELRCDPISGHTALYWYRQSLGQGLEFLIYFQGNSAPDKSGLPSDRFSAERTGGSVSTLTIQRTQQEDSAVYLCASSPPWTGGETQYFGPGTRLLVL.

V gene TRBV29-1 combines with J gene TRBJ2-7, with D unresolved. Trimming removed 3 bases at V and 0 bases at J, with 12 bases between. CDR1 SQVTM and CDR2 ANQGSEA come from the germline V gene. The CDR3 has 14 amino acids. Here the CDR3 reads CSVDGAGNSYEQYF. CDR3 nucleotides: TGCAGCGTTGATGGAGCAGGAAACTCCTACGAGCAGTACTTC.

The sample holds many counts of this clonotype. The V gene is TRBV14, the J gene TRBJ1-1, with a possible D match to TRBD1 (6 bases). CDR3 length equals 15 residues. Trimming removed 3 bases from V and 4 bases from J, with 15 bases in between. CDR1 is SGHDN, CDR2 FVKESK, per germline. DNA for the CDR3: TGTGCCAGCAGCCAGTCGGGGGGGCGAGGCACTGAAGCTTTCTTT. This translates into CASSQSGGRGTEAFF.

This clonotype has just a few counts. The chain couples TRBV19 to TRBJ2-7; 9 positions agree with TRBD1. Unmatched junction bases numbered 12, after V lost 4 bases and J lost 5 bases. Germline V gene lookup returns CDR1 LNHDA and CDR2 SQIVND (reference sequence). The CDR3 totals 16 residues. CDR3 protein: CASSNSLGQGEDEQYF. For the CDR3, the DNA is TGTGCCAGTAGTAACTCATTGGGACAGGGAGAGGACGAGCAGTACTTC.

This clonotype was observed a few times. The chain employs TRBV6-2 or TRBV6-3 and TRBJ2-2; perhaps D is TRBD1 or TRBD2 (5 bases each). The germline V gene encodes CDR1 MNHEY and CDR2 SVGEGT. V gave up 11 bases and J gave up 0 bases, with 13 bases separating them. The CDR3 loop spans 14 amino acids. The CDR3 is CASLRDANTGELFF. The CDR3 DNA follows: TGTGCCTCCCTTCGGGACGCGAACACCGGGGAGCTGTTTTTT.

The table lists this clonotype with many counts. CDR3 amino acids: CASSLRSLAKNIQYF. The CDR3 nucleotides read TGTGCCAGCAGTTTGAGGAGCCTAGCCAAAAACATTCAGTACTTC. The J gene is TRBJ2-4, the V gene TRBV28, with D unresolved. V lost 3 bases and J 0 bases, leaving 9 bases between the germline ends. The CDR3 is made up of 15 amino acids. CDR1 is MDHEN, CDR2 SYDVKM, per germline.

This clonotype occurred many times. The CDR3 DNA sequence: TGTGCCAGCAGTGAATGGACAGGGACCTACAATGAGCAGTTCTTC. Its translation is CASSEWTGTYNEQFF. The chain joins TRBV6-1 to TRBJ2-1; 8 bases line up with TRBD1. This CDR3 region has 15 residues. The ends lost 2 bases at V and 2 bases at J; junction bases unmatched: 2. From germline, CDR1 is MNHNS and CDR2 SASEGT.

The V and J genes are TRBV29-1 and TRBJ1-2; D is uncertain. This CDR3 has 14 residues. V was shortened by 3 bases and J by 5 bases, with 16 bases between the two germline ends. Germline-derived CDR1 and CDR2 are SQVTM and ANQGSEA. CDR3 in DNA: TGCAGCGTTGAGGGCGACGGGGTTAGGTATGGCTACACCTTC. Translated, it gives CSVEGDGVRYGYTF.

In this sample, this clonotype turned up a few times. V and J are TRBV3-1 and TRBJ2-7; TRBD2 aligns across 14 bases. Germline V gene sequence: CDR1 LGHDT, CDR2 YNNKEL (reference sequence). CDR3 size: 15 residues. V dropped 4 bases and J dropped 6; count of bases not matched to a gene: 5. This CDR3 reads CASSLGLAGGGEQYF. CDR3 sequence (DNA): TGTGCCAGCAGCCTAGGACTAGCGGGAGGTGGCGAGCAGTACTTC.

This clonotype was seen a few times. The J gene is TRBJ2-7, the V gene TRBV5-6; 7 positions agree with TRBD1. This CDR3 contains 16 residues. The trim removed 0 bases at V and 4 bases at J, leaving 10 bases unmatched. Germline loops: CDR1 SGHDT, CDR2 YYEEEE. CDR3 in DNA: TGTGCCAGCAGCTTGGGGCAGGGGGTTATCGAATACGAGCAGTACTTC. It specifies CASSLGQGVIEYEQYF.

This clonotype was counted between two and nine times. A much larger clone lies a single base off, so this may be a read error. This chain links TRBV2 with TRBJ2-5; D is tentatively TRBD1 or TRBD2 (6 bases each). V dropped 6 bases and J dropped 5 bases, with 10 bases sitting between them. CDR3 size: 12 residues. CDR1 and CDR2 (germline): SNHLY, FYNNEI. CDR3 nucleotide sequence: TGTGCCAGCAGGGGGGGCGCGGAGACCCAGTACTTC. Translated: CASRGGAETQYF.

The V gene is TRBV19, the J gene TRBJ2-7; 7 bases agree with TRBD1. CDR1 is LNHDA, CDR2 SQIVND, per germline (reference sequence). J was trimmed by 2 bases and V by 3 bases; bases with no gene match: 7. This CDR3 contains 15 residues. Here the CDR3 reads CASSIGGQSAYEQYF. CDR3 DNA: TGTGCCAGTAGTATTGGGGGACAGTCCGCCTACGAGCAGTACTTC. Drawing the rest from reference TRBV19 and TRBJ2-7, the complete variable domain is DGGITQSPKYLFRKEGQNVTLSCEQNLNHDAMYWYRQDPGQGLRLIYYSQIVNDFQKGDIAEGYSVSREKKESFPLTVTSAQKNPTAFYLCASSIGGQSAYEQYFGPGTRLTVT.

This clonotype was picked up many times. The genes are TRBV12-3 or TRBV12-4 and TRBJ1-5, with TRBD1 matching over 7 bases. Germline trimming cut 6 bases from V and 2 bases from J; bases unmatched to any gene: 7. The CDR3 extends over 15 amino acids. This CDR3 reads CASSPSGTGNQPQHF. The CDR3 nucleotides read TGTGCCAGCAGCCCTTCCGGGACAGGCAATCAGCCCCAGCATTTT.

V usage is TRBV6-5 and J usage is TRBJ2-1; D possibly corresponds to TRBD2 (6 bases). The CDR3 loop spans 14 amino acids. Germline V CDR1 and CDR2: MNHEY, SVGAGI. The V and J ends lost 2 bases and 6 bases respectively, with 11 bases between them. For the CDR3, the DNA is TGTGCCAGCAGTTACGGCGGGGTGGGCAATGAGCAGTTCTTC. Translated, it gives CASSYGGVGNEQFF.